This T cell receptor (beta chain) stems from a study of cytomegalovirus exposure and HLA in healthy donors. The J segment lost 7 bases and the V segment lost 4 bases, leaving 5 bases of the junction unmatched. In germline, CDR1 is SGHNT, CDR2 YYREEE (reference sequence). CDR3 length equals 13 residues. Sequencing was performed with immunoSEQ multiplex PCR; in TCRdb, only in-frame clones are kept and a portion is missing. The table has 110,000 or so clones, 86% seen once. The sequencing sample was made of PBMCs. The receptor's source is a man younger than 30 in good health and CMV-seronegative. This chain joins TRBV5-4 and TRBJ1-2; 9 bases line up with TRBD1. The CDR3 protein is CASSIQGALGYTF. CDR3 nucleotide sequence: TGTGCCAGCAGCATACAGGGGGCTCTTGGCTACACCTTC.